This T cell receptor beta chain was obtained from a study of post-analysis software for immune sequencing data. Study context: Progressive-relapsing, secondary progressive and relapsing-remitting multiple sclerosis were among the disease courses included.

The study, taken as a whole, reports: Roughly 5 TRBV segments (TRBV5-6, TRBV5-1 and TRBV20-1 among them) occurred more frequently in patients than in controls. Normalized Chao1 diversity was significantly reduced in patients versus controls. Under the F measure, samples that were prepared in one batch clustered strongly together.

The CDR3 is 14 residues long. Germline V gene sequence: CDR1 KGHDR, CDR2 SFDVKD. Deletions cut 5 bases from V and 2 bases from J, with 10 bases between. As for this clonotype: Its antigen is not identified.

Tagging with unique molecular identifiers was a feature of the TCR beta cDNA libraries. TCRdb itself ran the PCR reads through MiXCR, one entry per CDR3 protein. Of roughly 800,000 distinct CDR3 sequences in the sample, just over 45% were seen once. The specimen was blood. This TCR was sampled from a girl between 10 and 17 years old with multiple sclerosis. The chain employs TRBV24-1 and TRBJ2-3; TRBD2 is a possible D gene (6 bases). The CDR3 DNA reads as TGTGCCACCAGTGGCGGGGCCGCCACAGATACGCAGTATTTT. Translating gives CATSGGAATDTQYF.